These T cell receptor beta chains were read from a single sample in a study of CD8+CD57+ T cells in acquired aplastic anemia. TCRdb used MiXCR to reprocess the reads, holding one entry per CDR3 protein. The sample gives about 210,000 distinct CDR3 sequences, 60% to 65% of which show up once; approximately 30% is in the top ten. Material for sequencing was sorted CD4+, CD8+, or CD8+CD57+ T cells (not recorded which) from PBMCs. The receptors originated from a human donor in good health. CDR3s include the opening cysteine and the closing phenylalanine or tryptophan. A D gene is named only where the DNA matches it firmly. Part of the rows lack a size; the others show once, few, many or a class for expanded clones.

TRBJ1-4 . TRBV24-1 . CATSDGRASGEKLFF TGTGCCACCAGTGATGGCCGGGCGAGCGGTGAAAAACTGTTTTTT
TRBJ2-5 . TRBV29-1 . CSALGGQTTTQYF TGCAGCGCGCTCGGGGGACAGACCACGACCCAGTACTTC
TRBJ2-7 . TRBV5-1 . CANSHGLSEQYF TGCGCCAACAGCCACGGGTTGTCCGAACAGTACTTC
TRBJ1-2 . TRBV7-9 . CASSLAQGYGYTF TGTGCCAGCAGCTTAGCGCAGGGCTATGGCTACACCTTC
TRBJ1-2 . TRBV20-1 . CSVPRGIGGYGYTF TGCAGTGTACCACGAGGCATAGGCGGCTATGGCTACACCTTC
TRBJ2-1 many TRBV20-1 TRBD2 CSARSRLADNEQFF TGCAGTGCTAGATCCCGACTAGCGGACAATGAGCAGTTCTTC
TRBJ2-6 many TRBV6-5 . CASSYQGSNSGANVLTF TGTGCCAGCAGTTACCAGGGCTCGAACTCTGGGGCCAACGTCCTGACTTTC
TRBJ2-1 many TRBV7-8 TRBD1 CASEGASSNEQFF TGTGCCAGCGAGGGGGCGAGTTCGAATGAGCAGTTCTTC
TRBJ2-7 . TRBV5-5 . CASSLLPRGNEQYF TGTGCCAGCAGCTTGTTGCCCAGAGGGAACGAGCAGTACTTC
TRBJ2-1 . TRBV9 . CASSVGLGYNEQFF TGTGCCAGCAGCGTAGGTCTAGGCTACAATGAGCAGTTCTTC
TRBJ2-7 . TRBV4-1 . CASSWRTAYEQYF TGCGCCAGCAGCTGGCGGACAGCCTACGAGCAGTACTTC
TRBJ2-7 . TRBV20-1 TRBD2 CSASTSADYEQYF TGCAGTGCTTCAACTAGCGCCGACTACGAGCAGTACTTC
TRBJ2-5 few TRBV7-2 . CASSEDGTLQETQYF TGTGCCAGCAGCGAAGACGGGACCTTACAAGAGACCCAGTACTTC
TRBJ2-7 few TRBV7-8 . CASTPDWSYEQYF TGTGCCAGCACCCCAGACTGGTCCTACGAGCAGTACTTC
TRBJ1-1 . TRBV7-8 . CASSLTLGNTEAFF TGTGCCAGCAGCTTAACCCTGGGGAACACTGAAGCTTTCTTT
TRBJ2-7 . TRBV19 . CASSRGLSEQYEQYF TGTGCCAGTAGCAGGGGACTATCGGAGCAATACGAGCAGTACTTC
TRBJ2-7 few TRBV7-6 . CASSLQGPSVYEQYF TGTGCCAGCAGCTTACAGGGGCCCTCCGTCTACGAGCAGTACTTC
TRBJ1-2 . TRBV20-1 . CSARKGEGYGYTF TGCAGTGCCAGAAAAGGGGAAGGTTATGGCTACACCTTC
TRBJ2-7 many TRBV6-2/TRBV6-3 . CASSTAGGMDEQYF TGTGCCAGCAGTACGGCCGGGGGCATGGACGAGCAGTACTTC
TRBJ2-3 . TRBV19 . CATLENRGTDTQYF TGTGCCACCCTAGAGAACAGGGGCACAGATACGCAGTATTTT
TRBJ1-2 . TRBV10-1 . CASIVYHAPF TGCGCCAGCATCGTATACCACGCTCCCTTC
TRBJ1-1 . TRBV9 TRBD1 CASSVGPRTGQGHTEAFF TGTGCCAGCAGCGTAGGCCCTAGGACAGGGCAGGGGCACACTGAAGCTTTCTTT
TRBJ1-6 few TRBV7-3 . CASSLGGGTSPLHF TGTGCCAGCAGCTTGGGGGGTGGGACGTCACCCCTCCACTTT
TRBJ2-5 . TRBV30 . CAWSEGTAQETQYF TGTGCCTGGAGTGAGGGGACTGCCCAAGAGACCCAGTACTTC
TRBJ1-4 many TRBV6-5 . CASSYSGVMGSEKLFF TGTGCCAGCAGTTACTCAGGGGTGATGGGTAGTGAAAAACTGTTTTTT
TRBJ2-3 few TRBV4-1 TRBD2 CASSQASVSGRAEDTQYF TGCGCCAGCAGCCAAGCCTCTGTCAGCGGGAGGGCCGAAGATACGCAGTATTTT
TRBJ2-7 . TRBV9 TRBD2 CASSVGVAGERKYF TGTGCCAGCAGCGTAGGAGTAGCGGGAGAGAGGAAGTACTTC
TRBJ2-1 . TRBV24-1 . CATSVIDLSSYNEQFF TGTGCCACCAGTGTAATTGACTTAAGCTCCTACAATGAGCAGTTCTTC
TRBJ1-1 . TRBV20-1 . CSARDDQGRTEAFF TGCAGTGCTAGAGATGATCAGGGTCGCACTGAAGCTTTCTTT
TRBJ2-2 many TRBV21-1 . CASSKNLQGQGGEVGTGELFF TGTGCCAGCAGCAAAAACCTCCAGGGACAAGGAGGGGAGGTTGGCACCGGGGAGCTGTTTTTT
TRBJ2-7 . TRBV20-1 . CSVLTGQGFYEQYF TGCAGTGTCCTTACTGGGCAGGGCTTCTACGAGCAGTACTTC
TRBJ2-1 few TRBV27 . CASSLRPYNEQFF TGTGCCAGCAGTTTACGGCCCTACAATGAGCAGTTCTTC
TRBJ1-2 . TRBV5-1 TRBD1 CASSPGTGGNYGYTF TGCGCCAGCAGCCCCGGGACAGGCGGTAACTATGGCTACACCTTC
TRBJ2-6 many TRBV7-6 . CASSLTTSGANVLTF TGTGCCAGCAGCTTAACAACCTCTGGGGCCAACGTCCTGACTTTC
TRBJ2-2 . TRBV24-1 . CATSEYDSSLAPGSCFF .
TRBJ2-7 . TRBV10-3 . CAISDQRSDEQYF TGTGCCATCAGTGACCAGCGAAGCGACGAGCAGTACTTC
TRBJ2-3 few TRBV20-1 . CSARAVPSWYF TGCAGTGCTAGAGCGGTTCCATCTTGGTATTTT
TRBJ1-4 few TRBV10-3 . CAIRRGRGEKLFF TGTGCCATCAGACGGGGTCGTGGTGAAAAACTGTTTTTT
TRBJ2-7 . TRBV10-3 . CAISVQGQHGEQYF TGTGCCATCAGTGTCCAGGGTCAACACGGCGAGCAGTACTTC
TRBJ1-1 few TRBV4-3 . CASSQGTDANTEAFF TGCGCCAGCAGCCAAGGGACAGATGCGAACACTGAAGCTTTCTTT
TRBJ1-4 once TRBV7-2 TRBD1 CASSMTGENEKLFF TGTGCCAGCAGCATGACAGGGGAGAATGAAAAACTGTTTTTT
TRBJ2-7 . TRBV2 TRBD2 CASSETLAGAGQYF TGTGCCAGCAGTGAAACGTTAGCGGGAGCGGGGCAGTACTTC
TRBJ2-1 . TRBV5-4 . CASSSGEGGLRSYNEQFF TGTGCCAGCAGCTCGGGGGAGGGGGGGCTCCGCTCCTACAATGAGCAGTTCTTC
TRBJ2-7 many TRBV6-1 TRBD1 CASRTGQGVGEQYF TGTGCCAGCAGAACGGGACAGGGGGTAGGCGAGCAGTACTTC
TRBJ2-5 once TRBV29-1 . CSVPGTFEETQYF TGCAGCGTTCCCGGGACCTTCGAAGAGACCCAGTACTTC
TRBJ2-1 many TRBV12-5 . CASGPTQSSYNEQFF TGTGCTAGTGGTCCGACCCAGAGCTCCTACAATGAGCAGTTCTTC
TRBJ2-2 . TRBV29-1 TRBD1 CSVDRTGGRRELFF TGCAGCGTTGACCGGACAGGGGGCCGGAGGGAGCTGTTTTTT
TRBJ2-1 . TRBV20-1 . CSARDTLGGDYNEQFF TGCAGTGCTAGAGATACATTGGGGGGCGACTACAATGAGCAGTTCTTC
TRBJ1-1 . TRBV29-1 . CSVVGLAAEAFF TGCAGCGTTGTCGGTCTGGCGGCTGAAGCTTTCTTT